This T cell receptor (beta chain) was sequenced in a study of PD-1 blockade in classical Hodgkin lymphoma. Broader study findings: Patients who responded completely had about the same baseline diversity as newly diagnosed patients. Patients with an early start, nivolumab under 1 year after ASCT, were excluded.

With no exception, relapse followed autologous stem cell transplantation in all patients, and brentuximab vedotin exposure varied. To note about this clone: Its cognate antigen is unknown.

The data were produced by immunoSEQ multiplex PCR, yet TCRdb's version contains in-frame clones alone and is incomplete. Of some 15,000 clones in the sample, 80% to 90% are singletons; the top ten hold approximately 26%. The germline gives CDR1 KGHSH, CDR2 LQKENI. CDR3 length: 13 residues. V was pared by 6 bases and J by 2 bases, with 8 bases between. The sequence derives from a human donor with classical Hodgkin lymphoma. The V and J genes are TRBV18 and TRBJ1-5, with unresolved D. Material: peripheral blood mononuclear cells (PBMCs), obtained before the second cycle of nivolumab. The CDR3 sequence is CASSQEGNQPQHF. The DNA of the CDR3 is TGTGCCAGCTCCCAGGAGGGCAATCAGCCCCAGCATTTT.